Listed here are 16 T cell receptor beta chains from one sample, sequenced in a study of cytomegalovirus exposure and HLA in healthy donors. With 60 Vbeta and 13 Jbeta primers, the PCR was carried out. Data came from immunoSEQ multiplex PCR; TCRdb stores just in-frame clones and leaves some out. The sample yields 95,000 to 150,000 clones, over 75% seen once. Sequencing was done on a sample of PBMCs. The receptor source for this set is a man aged 25 to 40 in good health and CMV-seronegative.

CDR3 nucleotides: TGTGCCAGCAGCTTAGAAGTAACTAGCACAGATACGCAGTATTTT. Translated, it gives CASSLEVTSTDTQYF. The chain links TRBV7-9 to TRBJ2-3; D uncertain. The CDR3 consists of 15 residues. Germline values: CDR1 SEHNR, CDR2 FQNEAQ (reference sequence). V gave up 1 base and J gave up 0 bases, with 8 bases separating them. The full variable domain, completed using reference TRBV7-9 and TRBJ2-3, is DTGVSQNPRHKITKRGQNVTFRCDPISEHNRLYWYRQTLGQGPEFLTYFQNEAQLEKSRLLSDRFSAERPKGSFSTLEIQRTEQGDSAMYLCASSLEVTSTDTQYFGPGTRLTVL.

This rearrangement joins TRBV18 to TRBJ1-1, with no clear D. This CDR3 comprises 14 residues. V was pared by 2 bases and J by 1 base, with 8 bases between. Germline-derived CDR1 and CDR2 are KGHSH and LQKENI. CDR3 bases: TGTGCCAGCTCACCAGGAGGGAAGAACACTGAAGCTTTCTTT. This sequence encodes CASSPGGKNTEAFF.

The chain is built from TRBV18 and TRBJ1-6, with 9 nucleotides matching TRBD1. Germline V gives CDR1 KGHSH, CDR2 LQKENI. The CDR3 contains 15 residues. J was trimmed by 10 bases and V by 1 base; bases with no gene match: 5. CDR3 protein: CASSPRTGARSPLHF. The CDR3 region has the DNA TGTGCCAGCTCACCACGGACAGGGGCGAGGTCACCCCTCCACTTT.

The CDR3 region is CASRVDRERETQYF. DNA of the CDR3: TGTGCCAGCAGGGTGGACAGGGAGAGAGAGACCCAGTACTTC. The chain carries TRBV2 and TRBJ2-5; 8 bases are a match to TRBD1. Trimming took 6 bases from V and 4 from J; bases not matched to a gene: 7. This CDR3 spans 14 amino acids. Per germline, CDR1 SNHLY and CDR2 FYNNEI.

The chain links TRBV5-1 to TRBJ2-3; 10 nucleotides match TRBD2. The CDR3 totals 24 residues. Per germline, CDR1 SGHRS and CDR2 YFSETQ. After removal of 4 bases from V and 2 bases from J, the junction contained 31 bases not matched to a gene. The CDR3 reads CASSHSFHGRAGSGGPGPTDTQYF. CDR3 nucleotides: TGCGCCAGCAGCCATTCCTTTCATGGGCGGGCCGGTAGCGGGGGGCCGGGGCCCACAGATACGCAGTATTTT.

A note on this clone: Germline is not matched at one junction end, which may reflect a read error. J is TRBJ2-6 and V is TRBV7-9, with 7 bases fitting TRBD2. Germline-derived CDR1 and CDR2 are SEHNR and FQNEAQ (reference sequence). There are 19 residues in the CDR3. The CDR3 nucleotides are TGTGCCAGCAGCCCCTTATTGGCGGGGGTGTTCTCTGGGGCCAACGGCCTGACTTTC. This encodes CASSPLLAGVFSGANGLTF.

V usage is TRBV5-4 and J usage is TRBJ1-1; D gene uncertain. Germline assignment: CDR1 SGHNT and CDR2 YYREEE (reference sequence). The length of the CDR3 is 14 residues. V was shortened by 0 bases and J by 1 base, with 7 bases between the two germline ends. The CDR3 protein is CASSLDSKNTEAFF. The CDR3 DNA reads as TGTGCCAGCAGCTTGGACTCCAAGAACACTGAAGCTTTCTTT.

The V and J genes are TRBV6-1 and TRBJ2-7, with TRBD1 matching 7 bases. J gave up 5 bases and V 5 bases, and 9 bases lay outside the gene matches. The germline CDR1 and CDR2 sequences are MNHNS and SASEGT. The CDR3 contains 14 residues. CDR3 sequence: CASSFTGQSHEQYF. CDR3 sequence (DNA): TGTGCCAGCAGTTTCACGGGACAGTCCCACGAGCAGTACTTC.

Here the CDR3 DNA reads TGCGCCAGCAGTCCGGGACAGGGGCAGGGGGTGCAGTACTTC. Translated: CASSPGQGQGVQYF. The J gene is TRBJ2-7, the V gene TRBV10-1, with 10 positions matching TRBD1. The germline V gene has CDR1 WNHNN and CDR2 SYGVQD (reference sequence). V lost 5 bases and J lost 9; bases outside the gene matches: 10. The CDR3 extends over 14 amino acids.

V is TRBV9 and J is TRBJ2-5, with D possibly matching TRBD1 (6 bases). The CDR3 covers 15 residues. Germline V gene data show CDR1 as SGDLS and CDR2 as YYNGEE. V gave up 2 bases and J gave up 1 base, with 12 bases separating them. CDR3: CASSVGQTLQETQYF. CDR3 DNA sequence: TGTGCCAGCAGCGTCGGACAGACCCTCCAAGAGACCCAGTACTTC.

The chain is built from TRBV19 and TRBJ2-7, with unresolved D. Germline values: CDR1 LNHDA, CDR2 SQIVND (reference sequence). Trimming left V 3 bases short and J 0 bases short, with 9 bases between. The CDR3 has 14 residues. The CDR3 sequence: CASSISPNSYEQYF. The CDR3 region has the DNA TGTGCCAGTAGTATCTCCCCTAACTCCTACGAGCAGTACTTC. Looking up the rest from reference TRBV19 and TRBJ2-7 gives the full variable domain: DGGITQSPKYLFRKEGQNVTLSCEQNLNHDAMYWYRQDPGQGLRLIYYSQIVNDFQKGDIAEGYSVSREKKESFPLTVTSAQKNPTAFYLCASSISPNSYEQYFGPGTRLTVT.

This clone has only one observation. This chain connects TRBV4-1 to TRBJ2-5; a possible D gene is TRBD1 (6 bases). V lost 2 bases to trimming and J lost 4 bases, with 8 bases between them. The germline V gene has CDR1 MGHRA and CDR2 YSYEKL. This CDR3 region has 13 residues. Here the CDR3 reads CASSQQGRETQYF. The CDR3 nucleotides read TGCGCCAGCAGCCAACAGGGGAGAGAGACCCAGTACTTC.

This clone was found a few times. V gene TRBV11-2 combines with J gene TRBJ2-5; tentative D call: TRBD1 (6 bases). The DNA end lines up better with TRBJ2-7; the J call may be wrong. The germline V gene has CDR1 SGHAT and CDR2 FQNNGV. The CDR3 runs to 14 residues. The CDR3 protein is CASSFTGISHEQYF. CDR3 sequence (DNA): TGTGCCAGCAGCTTCACAGGGATTTCCCACGAGCAGTACTTC.

The chain recombines TRBV7-9 with TRBJ2-6; no reliable D call. The germline V gene encodes CDR1 SEHNR and CDR2 FQNEAQ (reference sequence). The CDR3 consists of 15 residues. With 3 bases removed from V and 0 bases from J, the gap between germline ends came to 6 bases. The CDR3 bases are TGTGCCAGCAGCTTCGGTGGCTCTGGGGCCAACGTCCTGACTTTC. Protein sequence: CASSFGGSGANVLTF.

The sample holds a few counts of this clone. The V and J genes are TRBV7-6 and TRBJ2-5, with D perhaps TRBD1 (6 bases). Trimming stripped 5 bases from V and 2 bases from J, with 12 bases between. This CDR3 contains 14 residues. Germline V CDR1 and CDR2: SGHVS, FNYEAQ. The CDR3 DNA reads as TGTGCCAGCAGCCCTTGGACAGAACAAGAGACCCAGTACTTC. Translating it yields CASSPWTEQETQYF.

The V and J genes are TRBV5-1 and TRBJ1-2, with D possibly TRBD1 on 5 matching bases. The germline V and J ends were trimmed by 4 bases and 2 bases, with 18 bases remaining between them. This CDR3 is built from 16 residues. Germline V gene lookup returns CDR1 SGHRS and CDR2 YFSETQ. The CDR3 sequence is CASSPARSGGNYGYTF. As DNA, the CDR3 is TGCGCCAGCAGCCCCGCGCGAAGCGGGGGAAACTATGGCTACACCTTC.